This TCR beta chain comes out of a study of T-cell reconstitution after alpha-beta-depleted transplantation in children (dated by TCRdb to the mid-2010s). Regarding the research as a whole: Using TCR repertoire profiling, the study quantitatively followed how T-cell immune reconstitution unfolded in children after TCRalphabeta/CD19-depleted allogeneic hematopoietic cell transplantation.

V is cut by 0 bases and J by 1 base, and the space between the germline ends is 10 bases. From the cysteine up to the phenylalanine, the CDR3 has a length of 15 residues. Kept here is only the CDR3 DNA, which spans 45 bases and is read in frame from base 1. CDR1 SGHRS and CDR2 YFSETQ were looked up in the germline V gene. As to this clonotype: Its antigen target is currently unknown. No much larger clone is present one base from it, and per-base qualities are unavailable.

The protocol used for the library was PCR. Sequencing used an Illumina HiSeq 2500. Molecular barcoding was employed in the preparation of TCR libraries, with unique molecular identifiers being used to normalize TCRbeta repertoire quantification. TCRdb reprocessed the public reads (quality trimming at Q25 with fastp, clone calling with MiXCR) and kept in-frame beta chains. Each CDR3 protein appears once, grouped with its most common genes and DNA. This sample holds around 400,000 distinct CDR3 sequences; just over 20% were observed only once. The top ten clonotypes cover 3.8% of the sample. The source is a human donor who donated a stem cell graft to a child with acute myeloid leukemia. The chain uses TRBV5-1 and TRBJ1-1; too little of a D gene remains to name it. This sample comprised PBMCs from the stem cell graft donor, obtained from the stem cell graft. The DNA sequence is given as TGCGCCAGCAGCTTGGCCATATTAGGGAACACTGAAGCTTTCTTT. This translates into CASSLAILGNTEAFF.